This TCR beta chain was observed in a study of shared clonotypes between healthy human individuals (dated by TCRdb to the early 2020s). For the wider study: Three men and a couple of women, aged 18 to 49 years, made up the cohort. The study deeply sequenced blood TCR repertoires of about 5 healthy adults to estimate repertoire size and the extent of clonotype sharing between individuals. To increase sequencing depth and limit assay-specific biases, different laboratories used diverse techniques to prepare libraries and sequence TCR repertoires. Each donor's leukapheresis produced roughly between about 0.9 and 9.5 billion PBMCs.

Using the deep immunoSEQ assay, TCR CDR3 regions were amplified from genomic DNA by multiplex PCR. Extracted genomic DNA from each cell subset was distributed evenly across all wells of several immunoSEQ 96-well plates, and each plate was treated as a replicate. For unsorted PBMC, approximately 290 ng genomic DNA, equal to tens of thousands of T cell genomes, was loaded into each replicate PCR. Genomic DNA from unsorted PBMC was sequenced over ten immunoSEQ deep assay plates. Purified libraries were quantified with a Qubit 3.0 fluorometer, sized on a Bioanalyzer 2100, and re-quantified with the KAPA Library Quantification kit. Each immunoSEQ 96-well plate was sequenced on its own single-read 150-cycle Illumina NextSeq 550 flow cell. The study's processing was this. Because the immunoSEQ output held only junctional sequences and lacked quality scores, the filtering could not match the filtering applied to full-length reads. Sequences were annotated with PyIR, a Python wrapper for IgBLAST v1.9, and V/J genes and CDR3 were assigned using IMGT germline references. Any read was removed if the V/J assignment was weak (E-value above 1e-6), the CDR3 was missing, or the read contained stop codons, out-of-frame junctions, or ambiguous translated residues. V3J clonotypes were defined by identical inferred V gene, J gene, and CDR3 amino acid sequence. The percentage overlap between two repertoires was calculated by dividing the number of shared unique clonotypes by the size of the smaller repertoire. Three approaches were used to assess repertoire richness: RTK rarefaction, the Chao1 estimator, and Recon v2.1 estimates of unobserved clonotypes. TCRdb stores this immuneACCESS table with in-frame sequences only. Part of the clones is absent; in the studies checked, under half of the shortfall reflects unresolved V genes, and no reason is known for the rest. The DNA gave D and trimming, while V, J and clone size come from that table. The sample table contains 450,000 to 500,000 clones; only one count was recorded for 78% of them. About 12% of the sample lies in the top ten.

This clone showed up just once. Its antigen specificity is not known. No base quality values were provided; no much bigger clone lies one nucleotide off. The donors were healthy, HIV-negative adults with no recently reported acute infections or vaccinations. All donors were Caucasian adults living in Nashville, Tennessee, USA. In the unsorted samples, 85 million to 100 million PBMCs were counted, and genomic DNA was extracted using the QIAamp DNA Blood Mini kit. After blood collection by leukapheresis, PBMCs were isolated using Ficoll-Histopaque density gradient centrifugation and then cryopreserved in the vapor phase of liquid nitrogen. Overall study outcomes, separate from this receptor: The genetic and exposure-history diversity represented was limited by the small number of donors. Sampling was restricted to blood, and TCR repertoires in tissues likely differ from the TCR repertoires found in blood. Pairwise subsampling indicated that sequencing depth was expected to affect the degree of clonotype sharing among donors.

Deletion took 0 bases off V and 1 base off J, with a span of 11 bases between the germline ends. From the germline V gene, CDR1 is SGHDT and CDR2 is YYEEEE. From cysteine to phenylalanine, the CDR3 is 16 amino acids long. Only CDR3 DNA remains: 48 bases, in frame from the first base. Here the chain combines TRBV5-6 and TRBJ2-1, with the D segment possibly TRBD1 or TRBD2, each aligning over 6 bases. The sequenced sample consisted of PBMCs. This receptor was obtained from a woman between 35 and 50 years old in good health. Some clones in this sample may be carry-over from other donors' samples. The CDR3 region: CASSLVQGRSYNEQFF. The DNA reads as follows: TGTGCCAGCAGCTTGGTCCAGGGGAGGTCCTACAATGAGCAGTTCTTC.